The 20 T cell receptor beta chains in this list originate from one sample, sequenced in a study of blood T cell repertoires in COVID-19. The table came from immunoSEQ multiplex PCR; TCRdb's copy has only in-frame clones and leaves some out. The data show approximately 290,000 clones, 90% seen once. The specimen sequenced was PBMCs or T cells enriched from blood (not recorded which). The source of these receptors is a woman aged 18-30 years with acute COVID-19.

V is TRBV5-1 and J is TRBJ1-4; 8 nucleotides agree with TRBD1. Germline CDR1 reads SGHRS; CDR2 reads YFSETQ. The V gene end was trimmed by 2 bases and the J gene end by 10 bases; junction bases not matched to a gene: 16. The CDR3 covers 17 residues. The DNA of the CDR3 is TGCGCCAGCAGCTTCCGAAGCGCCGGGCAGGGGGCCGGAAAACTGTTTTTT. This codes for CASSFRSAGQGAGKLFF.

V and J are TRBV25-1 and TRBJ1-3; D ambiguous. Between the trimmed V and J ends, which lost 3 bases and 2 bases, there was a span of 14 bases. Germline CDR1 MGHDK, CDR2 SYGVNS. There are 16 residues in the CDR3. CDR3 bases: TGTGCCAGCAGTGACACACGGAGGTCGACTGGAAACACCATATATTTT. It encodes CASSDTRRSTGNTIYF.

The chain uses TRBV28 and TRBJ1-4; 7 bases are shared with TRBD1. This CDR3 is built from 16 residues. V lost 1 base, J lost 5 bases, and 7 bases stayed unmatched. The germline V gene encodes CDR1 MDHEN and CDR2 SYDVKM. CDR3 bases: TGTGCCAGCAGTTTATTAACAGGGGAGGAAAATGAAAAACTGTTTTTT. Its protein product is CASSLLTGEENEKLFF.

The chain employs TRBV9 and TRBJ1-5, with 8 positions matching TRBD1. CDR3 size: 15 residues. Germline V gene data show CDR1 as SGDLS and CDR2 as YYNGEE. Trimming cost V 3 bases and J 5 bases; bases outside gene matches: 7. The CDR3 region is CASSAGQGGDQPQHF. CDR3 nucleotides: TGTGCCAGCAGCGCAGGACAGGGAGGGGATCAGCCCCAGCATTTT.

This clone came up once. V is TRBV13 and J is TRBJ1-5, with D possibly matching TRBD1 (5 bases). CDR1 is PRHDT and CDR2 is FYEKMQ in the germline V gene (reference sequence). V dropped 2 bases and J dropped 3 bases, with 17 bases sitting between them. The CDR3 contains 17 residues. The CDR3 region is CASSLHGGVAYNQPQHF. The CDR3 coding sequence is TGTGCCAGCAGCTTACATGGAGGGGTCGCTTACAATCAGCCCCAGCATTTT.

The rearrangement uses TRBV5-4 and TRBJ2-5, with D perhaps TRBD2 (6 bases). The CDR3 has 15 amino acids. The V end lost 1 base, the J end lost 10 bases, and 20 bases lay between the germline ends. Germline V CDR1 and CDR2: SGHNT, YYREEE (reference sequence). CDR3 in DNA: TGTGCCAGCAGCTTGCCGATTGCAGGGAGGCAGGACCAGTACTTC. Translating it yields CASSLPIAGRQDQYF.

V is TRBV6-1 and J is TRBJ2-6, with D hard to call. In germline, CDR1 is MNHNS, CDR2 SASEGT. Trimming took 3 bases from V and 1 from J, leaving 7 bases between them. This CDR3 spans 15 amino acids. DNA for the CDR3: TGTGCCAGCAGTGAGCTCCGGTCTGGGGCCAACGTCCTGACTTTC. Residues: CASSELRSGANVLTF.

This chain uses TRBV18 with TRBJ2-1; 10 nucleotides match TRBD2. The length of the CDR3 is 14 residues. Germline-derived CDR1 and CDR2 are KGHSH and LQKENI. The ends lost 5 bases at V and 5 bases at J; junction bases unmatched: 3. The CDR3 sequence: CASSEAGGHNEQFF. The CDR3 DNA sequence: TGTGCCAGCTCAGAAGCGGGAGGGCACAATGAGCAGTTCTTC.

The chain employs TRBV28 and TRBJ2-3; D is undetermined. V was clipped by 6 bases and J by 0 bases, with 10 bases between them. This CDR3 is 14 amino acids long. CDR1 is MDHEN and CDR2 is SYDVKM in the germline V gene. The CDR3 DNA follows: TGTGCCAGCAGCTCCAGTGCTAGCACAGATACGCAGTATTTT. It codes for CASSSSASTDTQYF.

This clone has more than one count but fewer than ten. The CDR3 DNA reads TGTGCCAGCAGAACAACCTCCTATAATTCACCCCTCCACTTT. Translating it yields CASRTTSYNSPLHF. The J gene is TRBJ1-6, the V gene TRBV5-5; D unclear. In germline, CDR1 is SGHKS, CDR2 YYEKEE (reference sequence). The CDR3 runs 14 residues. With 5 bases removed from V and 0 bases from J, the gap between germline ends came to 6 bases.

The chain is built from TRBV5-4 and TRBJ2-3, with 7 bases fitting TRBD2. Trimming at V came to 4 bases and at J to 5 bases, leaving 4 bases not matched to a gene. Looked up from germline, CDR1 is SGHNT and CDR2 is YYREEE (reference sequence). CDR3 length equals 13 residues. This CDR3 reads CASSPREGDTQYF. CDR3 nucleotide sequence: TGTGCCAGCAGCCCCAGGGAGGGAGATACGCAGTATTTT.

This chain joins TRBV9 and TRBJ2-3; the match to TRBD2 covers 10 bases. The V segment lost 3 bases and the J segment 2 bases; nucleotides outside the gene matches: 24. The CDR3 sequence is 22 residues long. The germline CDR1 and CDR2 sequences are SGDLS and YYNGEE. CDR3 amino acids: CASSGPVGQGESGRATTDTQYF. The CDR3 DNA sequence: TGTGCCAGCAGCGGCCCCGTGGGGCAGGGTGAGAGCGGGAGGGCTACCACAGATACGCAGTATTTT.

In its sample, this clone was seen once. This sequence joins TRBV11-3 and TRBJ2-3, with D possibly matching TRBD1 (6 bases). The germline V gene has CDR1 SGHNT and CDR2 YENEEA. Trimming removed 4 bases from V and 5 bases from J, with 13 bases in between. The CDR3 runs 14 residues. The CDR3 region is CASSSGQLRDTQYF. The CDR3 DNA follows: TGTGCCAGCAGCTCAGGACAGCTTAGAGATACGCAGTATTTT.

This chain uses TRBV6-2 or TRBV6-3 with TRBJ1-2; TRBD1 matches 7 bases. With V trimmed by 5 bases and J by 1 base, 1 base remained unmatched. Germline assignment: CDR1 MNHEY and CDR2 SVGEGT. The CDR3 runs 13 residues. CDR3 in DNA: TGTGCCAGCAGTCGGGACAGTAACTATGGCTACACCTTC. It specifies CASSRDSNYGYTF.

CDR3 amino acids: CASSEWARGQGANEQFF. CDR3 nucleotide sequence: TGTGCCAGCAGTGAATGGGCCAGGGGACAGGGGGCCAATGAGCAGTTCTTC. The gene calls are TRBV25-1 and TRBJ2-1; 12 bases fit TRBD1. The CDR3 sequence is 17 residues long. V gave up 1 base and J gave up 6 bases; unmatched junction bases: 7. Germline CDR1 MGHDK, CDR2 SYGVNS.

This chain connects TRBV3-1 (or the pseudogene TRBV3-2) to TRBJ2-6, with TRBD1 matching 7 bases. V was clipped by 0 bases and J by 3 bases; unmatched bases: 8. CDR1 is LGHDT and CDR2 is YNNKEL in the germline V gene (reference sequence). CDR3 length equals 18 residues. The CDR3 DNA sequence: TGTGCCAGCAGCCAAGATCTTAACAGGGGAGTTGGGGCCAACGTCCTGACTTTC. Translating gives CASSQDLNRGVGANVLTF.

The rearrangement joins TRBV4-1 to TRBJ2-7; a weak D match, TRBD2 (5 bases). Germline CDR1 and CDR2: MGHRA and YSYEKL. V dropped 0 bases and J dropped 4 bases, with 10 bases sitting between them. CDR3 length: 14 residues. The CDR3 nucleotides are TGCGCCAGCAGCCAAGAAGGAGGACGTTACGAGCAGTACTTC. Encoded protein: CASSQEGGRYEQYF.

This clone was seen only once. V usage is TRBV14 and J usage is TRBJ1-2; D not resolved. V shed 4 bases and J shed 3 bases, with 21 bases lying between them. The CDR3 runs to 17 residues. From germline, CDR1 is SGHDN and CDR2 FVKESK. The CDR3 spells CASSRNPMDSVYYGYTF. DNA of the CDR3: TGTGCCAGCAGCCGGAACCCTATGGACTCCGTATACTATGGCTACACCTTC. Combining the CDR3 with reference TRBV14 and TRBJ1-2 gives the whole variable domain EAGVTQFPSHSVIEKGQTVTLRCDPISGHDNLYWYRRVMGKEIKFLLHFVKESKQDESGMPNNRFLAERTGGTYSTLKVQPAELEDSGVYFCASSRNPMDSVYYGYTFGSGTRLTVV.

The chain couples TRBV27 to TRBJ2-1, with 10 positions matching TRBD1. The CDR3 covers 15 residues. Germline CDR1 reads MNHEY; CDR2 reads SMNVEV (reference sequence). Trimming removed 3 bases from V and 7 bases from J; junction bases left unmatched: 6. The CDR3 bases are TGTGCCAGCAGTTTGGACAGGGGGAATTATAATGAGCAGTTCTTC. This gives the protein CASSLDRGNYNEQFF.

This clone was seen a handful of times. The rearrangement links TRBV7-9 to TRBJ2-1; 7 positions match TRBD2. The CDR3 runs to 14 residues. CDR1 and CDR2 from the germline V gene are SEHNR and FQNEAQ (reference sequence). V gave up 2 bases and J gave up 10 bases; unmatched junction bases: 8. The CDR3 DNA reads TGTGCCAGCAGCTTAAGTGGGAGGGCAGGGGAGCAGTTCTTC. Amino acid sequence: CASSLSGRAGEQFF.